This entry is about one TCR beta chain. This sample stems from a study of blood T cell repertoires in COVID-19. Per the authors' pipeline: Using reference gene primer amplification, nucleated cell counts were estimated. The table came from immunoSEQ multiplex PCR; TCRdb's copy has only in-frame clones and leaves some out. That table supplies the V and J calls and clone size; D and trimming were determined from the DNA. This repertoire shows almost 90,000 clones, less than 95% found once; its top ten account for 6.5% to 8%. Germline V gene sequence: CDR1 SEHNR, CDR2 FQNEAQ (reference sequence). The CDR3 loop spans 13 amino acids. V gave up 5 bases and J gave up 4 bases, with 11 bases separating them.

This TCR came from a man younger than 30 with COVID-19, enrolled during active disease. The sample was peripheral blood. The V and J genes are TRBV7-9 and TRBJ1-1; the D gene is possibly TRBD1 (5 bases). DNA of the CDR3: TGTGCCAGCAGCATTAGCAGGGTCACTGAAGCTTTCTTT. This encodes CASSISRVTEAFF.